This T cell receptor beta chain came from a study of shared clonotypes between healthy human individuals. Naive CD8 cells were CD45RO-negative, positively selected for CCR7, excluding terminally differentiated effector memory CD45RA+ cells. For each subset, genomic DNA was distributed in equal portions over several immunoSEQ plates. Each replicate PCR on the sorted subsets used 150 to 200 ng DNA (roughly 30,000 T cell genomes). Data came from immunoSEQ multiplex PCR; TCRdb stores just in-frame clones and leaves some out. The sample yields 660,000 or so clones, 96% seen once. The CDR3 contains 23 residues. CDR1 and CDR2 from the germline V gene are MDHEN and SYDVKM. V lost 3 bases and J lost 0; bases outside the gene matches: 20.

The genes are TRBV28 and TRBJ2-3, with 14 bases matching TRBD2. This clonotype was obtained from a woman in her twenties or thirties in good health. Sequencing was performed on naive CD8+ T cells sorted from blood. CDR3 sequence: CASSFSLKPGLAGVPRSTDTQYF. DNA for the CDR3: TGTGCCAGCAGTTTTTCGCTCAAACCGGGACTAGCGGGAGTTCCTAGGAGCACAGATACGCAGTATTTT.